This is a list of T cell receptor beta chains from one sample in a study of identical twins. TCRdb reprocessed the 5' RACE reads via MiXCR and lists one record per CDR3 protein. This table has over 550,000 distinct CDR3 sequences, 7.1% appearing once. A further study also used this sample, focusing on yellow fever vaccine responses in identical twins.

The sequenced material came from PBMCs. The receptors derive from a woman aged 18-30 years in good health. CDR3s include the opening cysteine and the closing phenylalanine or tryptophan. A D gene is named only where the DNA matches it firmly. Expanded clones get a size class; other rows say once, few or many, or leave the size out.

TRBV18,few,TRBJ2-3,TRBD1,TGTGCCAGCTCACCATCGCCAGGGGGCTTCGGATGGGGCCTCCATACGCAGTATTTT,CASSPSPGGFGWGLHTQYF
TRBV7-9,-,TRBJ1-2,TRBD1,TGTGCCAGCAGCACCCTCCTCGGACAGGGAACGAATGGCTACACCTTC,CASSTLLGQGTNGYTF
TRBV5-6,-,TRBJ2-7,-,TGTGCCAGCAGCTTGTATCTGTCGTGGAACAGCCCACTGCTCGAGCAGTACTTC,CASSLYLSWNSPLLEQYF
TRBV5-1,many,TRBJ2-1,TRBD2,TGCGCCAGCAGCCGGGGGGCTAGCGGGAGCTCGACTGATAATGAGCAGTTCTTC,CASSRGASGSSTDNEQFF
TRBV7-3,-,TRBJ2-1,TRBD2,TGTGCCAGCAGCTCCGGACTAGCGGGACGGCAGTACAATGAGCAGTTCTTC,CASSSGLAGRQYNEQFF
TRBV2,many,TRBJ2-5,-,TGTGCCAGCACCCAGGCAGGTTGGGAGACCCAGTACTTC,CASTQAGWETQYF
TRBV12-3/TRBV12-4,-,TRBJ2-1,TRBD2,TGTGCCAGCAGTTTAGAGGGACTAGGGACCAATGAGCAGTTCTTC,CASSLEGLGTNEQFF
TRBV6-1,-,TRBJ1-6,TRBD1,TGTGCCACCCTTTGGGACAGGGGTAATTCACCCCTCCACTTT,CATLWDRGNSPLHF
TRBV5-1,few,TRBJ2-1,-,TGCGCCAGCAGCTGGTCGACAGACTCCTACAATGAGCAGTTCTTC,CASSWSTDSYNEQFF
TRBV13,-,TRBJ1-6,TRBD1,TGTGCCAGCAGCATCCGACAGGGAAATTCACCCCTCCACTTT,CASSIRQGNSPLHF
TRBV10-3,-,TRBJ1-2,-,TGTGCCATCAGTGAGCCAGATAACTATGGCTACACCTTC,CAISEPDNYGYTF
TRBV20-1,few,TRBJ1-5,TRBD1,TGCAGTGCTAGATTTGGGACAGGCCGCGGCAATCAGCCCCAGCATTTT,CSARFGTGRGNQPQHF
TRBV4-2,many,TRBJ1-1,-,TGTGCCACTGACAGTCCAGGGGACACTGAAGCTTTCTTT,CATDSPGDTEAFF
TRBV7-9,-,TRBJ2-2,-,TGTGCCAACCAACGGCCGAGCACCGGGGAGCTGTTTTTT,CANQRPSTGELFF
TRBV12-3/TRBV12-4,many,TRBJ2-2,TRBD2,TGTGCCAGCAGTCTTCAGACTAGCGAGACGAAAAGGGGGGAGCTGTTTTTT,CASSLQTSETKRGELFF
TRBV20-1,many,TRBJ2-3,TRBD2,TGCAGTGCTAGGGTTAGCGGGGGTTCTGGTACGCAGTATTTT,CSARVSGGSGTQYF